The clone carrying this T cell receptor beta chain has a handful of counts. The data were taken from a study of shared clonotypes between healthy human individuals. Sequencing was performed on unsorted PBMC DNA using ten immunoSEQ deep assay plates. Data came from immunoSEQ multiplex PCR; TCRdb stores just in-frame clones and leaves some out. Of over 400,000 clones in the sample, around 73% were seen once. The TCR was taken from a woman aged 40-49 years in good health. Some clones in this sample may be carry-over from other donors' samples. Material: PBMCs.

CDR3 protein: CASSSNRGRDTEAFF. DNA for the CDR3: TGTGCCAGCAGCTCAAACAGGGGGCGGGACACTGAAGCTTTCTTT. The rearrangement joins TRBV11-2 to TRBJ1-1; 9 bases are a match to TRBD1. The CDR3 loop spans 15 amino acids. Germline CDR1 SGHAT, CDR2 FQNNGV. V shed 4 bases, J shed 3 bases, and the junction held 6 bases outside the gene matches.